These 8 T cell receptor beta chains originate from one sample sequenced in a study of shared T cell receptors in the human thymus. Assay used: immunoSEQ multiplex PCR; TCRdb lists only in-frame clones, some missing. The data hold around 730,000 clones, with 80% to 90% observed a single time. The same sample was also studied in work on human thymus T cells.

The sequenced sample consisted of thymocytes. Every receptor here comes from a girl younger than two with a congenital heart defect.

CDR3: CASQLTLAGGWLDTQYF. Written as DNA, the CDR3 is TGTGCCAGCCAACTTACTCTAGCGGGGGGTTGGTTAGATACGCAGTATTTT. The V gene is TRBV7-8, the J gene TRBJ2-3; 11 bases are a match to TRBD2. The CDR3 has 17 amino acids. V lost 8 bases and J lost 5; bases outside the gene matches: 15. Per germline, CDR1 SGHVS and CDR2 FQNEAQ.

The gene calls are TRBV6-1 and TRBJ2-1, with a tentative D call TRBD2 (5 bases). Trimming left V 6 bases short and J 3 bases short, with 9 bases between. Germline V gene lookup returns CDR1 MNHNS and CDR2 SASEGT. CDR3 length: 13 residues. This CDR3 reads CASRFGGYNEQFF. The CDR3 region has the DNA TGTGCCAGCAGATTTGGAGGCTACAATGAGCAGTTCTTC.

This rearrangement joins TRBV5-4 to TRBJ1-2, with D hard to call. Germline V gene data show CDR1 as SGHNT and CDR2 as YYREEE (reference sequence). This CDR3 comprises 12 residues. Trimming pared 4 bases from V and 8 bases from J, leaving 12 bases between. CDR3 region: CASSPGVEGYTF. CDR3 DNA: TGTGCCAGCAGCCCCGGGGTGGAGGGCTACACCTTC.

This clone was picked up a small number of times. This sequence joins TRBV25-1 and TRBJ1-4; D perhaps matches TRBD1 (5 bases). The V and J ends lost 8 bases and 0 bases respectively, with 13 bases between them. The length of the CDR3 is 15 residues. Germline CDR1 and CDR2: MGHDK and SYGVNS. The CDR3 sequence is CASGVWGATNEKLFF. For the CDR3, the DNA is TGTGCCAGCGGTGTGTGGGGCGCAACTAATGAAAAACTGTTTTTT.

CDR3 region: CATSRDLLRGQGDHGYTF. The CDR3 DNA reads as TGTGCCACCAGCAGAGATCTATTGAGGGGGCAGGGGGATCATGGCTACACCTTC. The J gene is TRBJ1-2, the V gene TRBV15; 7 bases agree with TRBD1. The CDR3 is made up of 18 amino acids. The ends lost 0 bases at V and 6 bases at J; junction bases unmatched: 16. The germline V gene has CDR1 LNHNV and CDR2 YYDKDF (reference sequence).

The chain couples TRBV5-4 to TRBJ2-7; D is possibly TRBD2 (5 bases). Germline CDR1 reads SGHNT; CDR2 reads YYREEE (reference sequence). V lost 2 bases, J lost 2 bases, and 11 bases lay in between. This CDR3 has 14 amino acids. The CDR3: CASSFRTSTYEQYF. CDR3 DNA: TGTGCCAGCAGCTTTCGGACTTCAACCTACGAGCAGTACTTC.

In DNA, the CDR3 is TGTGCCAGTGGGAACGCGGTCCTACAGGTCATGAACACTGAAGCTTTCTTT. Its protein product is CASGNAVLQVMNTEAFF. The rearrangement joins TRBV19 to TRBJ1-1; maybe TRBD1 (5 bases). CDR1 and CDR2 from the germline V gene are LNHDA and SQIVND (reference sequence). V was cut by 8 bases and J by 0 bases, with 22 bases left in between. There are 17 residues in the CDR3. The whole variable domain, filled in from reference TRBV19 and TRBJ1-1, reads DGGITQSPKYLFRKEGQNVTLSCEQNLNHDAMYWYRQDPGQGLRLIYYSQIVNDFQKGDIAEGYSVSREKKESFPLTVTSAQKNPTAFYLCASGNAVLQVMNTEAFFGQGTRLTVV.

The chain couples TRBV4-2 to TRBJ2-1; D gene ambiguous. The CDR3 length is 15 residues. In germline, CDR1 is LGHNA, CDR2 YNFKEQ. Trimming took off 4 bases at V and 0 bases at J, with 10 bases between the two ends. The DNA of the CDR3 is TGTGCCAGCAGCCCCAGGAACAACTCCTACAATGAGCAGTTCTTC. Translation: CASSPRNNSYNEQFF.